This T cell receptor beta chain emerged from a study of T-cell reconstitution after alpha-beta-depleted transplantation in children. Study results and limitations: Recipient T cells and thymic progenitors that survived gave rise to the high TCRbeta diversity observed at day 60 in some patients. One year after transplant, T-cell counts and diversity came mostly from newly produced T cells.

Unique molecular identifiers were used in preparing the TCRbeta library. TCRdb reprocessed the PCR reads via MiXCR and lists one record per CDR3 protein. The table lists approximately 89,000 distinct CDR3 sequences, 15% to 17% of them singletons, with roughly a fifth in the top ten. Ten or more counts support this clonotype. No antigen is known for it. V was shortened by 0 bases and J by 2 bases, with 14 bases between the two germline ends. This CDR3 has 17 amino acids. The material sequenced was PBMCs, mostly from graft donor cells, taken 180 days after TCRalphabeta/CD19-depleted stem cell transplant. The sequence derives from a male patient aged 2-10 years who had a stem cell transplant for acute lymphoblastic leukemia, so the T cells may come from the graft donor. The chain carries TRBV12-3 or TRBV12-4 and TRBJ1-5; D call uncertain. The CDR3 region is CASSLARWWEGNQPQHF. The CDR3 bases are TGTGCCAGCAGTTTAGCGCGTTGGTGGGAGGGCAATCAGCCCCAGCATTTT.